The 6 T cell receptor beta chains below come from one sample, sequenced in a study of T cell changes during pregnancy in multiple sclerosis. Assay: immunoSEQ multiplex PCR; the TCRdb copy retains only in-frame clones and omits some. The sample lists about 19,000 clones, 86% occurring once. This specimen was CD8+ T cells from peripheral blood mononuclear cells, taken in the third trimester of pregnancy. The source of these receptors is a female donor in good health, enrolled as a control in a pregnancy study.

This chain links TRBV5-4 with TRBJ1-3; tentative D call: TRBD1 (5 bases). The V and J ends lost 0 bases and 4 bases respectively, with 5 bases between them. Germline V gene data show CDR1 as SGHNT and CDR2 as YYREEE (reference sequence). CDR3 size: 13 residues. The DNA of the CDR3 is TGTGCCAGCAGCTTGGACAGGGGAAACACCATATATTTT. Its translation: CASSLDRGNTIYF.

This chain connects TRBV7-2 to TRBJ1-5; D not resolved. Germline CDR1 reads SGHTA; CDR2 reads FQGNSA. This CDR3 has 12 residues. The V end was cut by 5 bases, the J end by 6 bases, with 8 bases between. This CDR3 reads CASSPPLQPQHF. CDR3 sequence (DNA): TGTGCCAGCAGCCCCCCCCTTCAGCCCCAGCATTTT.

The chain is built from TRBV7-8 and TRBJ2-3; D not certain. Trimming took 4 bases from V and 1 from J, leaving 18 bases between them. Looked up from germline, CDR1 is SGHVS and CDR2 is FQNEAQ. This CDR3 region has 17 residues. CDR3 sequence reads: CASSSGIGDLGTDTQYF. CDR3 nucleotide sequence: TGTGCCAGCAGCTCGGGTATTGGAGATTTGGGCACAGATACGCAGTATTTT.

V and J are TRBV4-3 and TRBJ1-1, with unresolved D. The ends were cut back, 2 bases at V and 1 base at J, with 11 bases in the middle. The CDR3 sequence is 15 residues long. CDR1 and CDR2 (germline): LGHNA, YSLEER. The CDR3 bases are TGCGCCAGCAGCCAATCTAAGAGCCAGAACACTGAAGCTTTCTTT. Translated, it gives CASSQSKSQNTEAFF.

The rearrangement joins TRBV7-9 to TRBJ1-4; D is unclear. Germline V gene lookup returns CDR1 SEHNR and CDR2 FQNEAQ (reference sequence). V was clipped by 1 base and J by 0 bases, with 3 bases between them. The CDR3 runs to 14 residues. The CDR3 protein is CASSLGATNEKLFF. The CDR3 DNA sequence: TGTGCCAGCAGCTTAGGAGCAACTAATGAAAAACTGTTTTTT.

The rearrangement links TRBV15 to TRBJ2-2, with 8 bases fitting TRBD1. The J segment lost 4 bases and the V segment lost 5 bases, leaving 6 bases of the junction unmatched. This CDR3 has 15 amino acids. The germline gives CDR1 LNHNV, CDR2 YYDKDF (reference sequence). CDR3 coding DNA: TGTGCCACCAGCGAGGGACAGGTGATCACCGGGGAGCTGTTTTTT. It is translated as CATSEGQVITGELFF.